This T cell receptor beta chain stems from a study of T-cell memory formation after mild COVID-19. Study results and caveats: For second-wave clones that peaked at day 37, SARS-CoV-2 specificity went unverified. The study found balanced CD4/CD8 in clones contracting day 15 to 85 and a CD4+ lean in later expanders.

5'RACE primed from the constant segment yielded TCR alpha and TCR beta cDNA libraries bearing sample barcodes and UMIs. TCRdb reanalysed the 5' RACE reads using MiXCR and keeps one entry per CDR3 protein. The data show approximately 350,000 distinct CDR3 sequences, around 30% seen once. This clonotype was observed a few times. Its antigen is currently unknown. The CDR3 consists of 17 residues. Between the trimmed V and J ends, which lost 5 bases and 0 bases, there was a span of 17 bases. CDR1 is SEHNR and CDR2 is FQNEAQ in the germline V gene (reference sequence). This TCR was recovered from an adult woman who had mild COVID-19 (a few samples of this study predate the infection). Cell type and time point are not known. The sample taken for sequencing was PBMCs or a T cell subset sorted from them (not recorded which). The chain recombines TRBV7-9 with TRBJ2-1, with D tentatively TRBD2 (5 bases). In DNA, the CDR3 is TGTGCCAGCAGCCCCCGGACGGGGAGAAGCTCCTACAATGAGCAGTTCTTC. Translation gives CASSPRTGRSSYNEQFF.